These T cell receptor beta chains were read from a single sample in a study of T cells in Graves' hyperthyroidism and ophthalmopathy. TCRdb re-derived calls from the multiplex PCR reads in MiXCR, one entry per CDR3 protein. The sample consists of hundreds of thousands of distinct CDR3 sequences, around 25% of them appearing once. Sequencing used blood. These receptors came from a man aged 45-65 years with Graves' hyperthyroidism. Both conserved end residues are part of each CDR3. The order of the fields is CDR3 length, J gene, V gene, clone size, D gene, CDR3 DNA, CDR3 protein. D genes are given only for firm matches. Rows may omit the clone size; those that give it use once, few, many or a size class.

12,TRBJ2-3,TRBV20-1,.,.,TGCAGTGCTAGGCGCGGGATCGATACGCAGTATTTT,CSARRGIDTQYF
15,TRBJ1-5,TRBV10-3,.,.,TGTGCCATCAGTGAGTCCGGACGGCCCAATCAGCCCCAGCATTTT,CAISESGRPNQPQHF
24,TRBJ2-2,TRBV20-1,.,.,TGCAGTGCTCCTTTGCCCCCTCCTCGGACGGCAGGACTAGAGGGGGGGTGGGTAACCGGGGAGCTGTTTTTT,CSAPLPPPRTAGLEGGWVTGELFF
15,TRBJ2-7,TRBV10-3,.,.,TGTGCCATCAGTGAGTCGGGGGTAATTGACTACGAGCAGTACTTC,CAISESGVIDYEQYF
13,TRBJ2-7,TRBV12-5,few,.,TGTGCTAGTGGGGGGACCGTCGCCTACGAGCAGTACTTC,CASGGTVAYEQYF
18,TRBJ1-4,TRBV7-2,.,.,TGCGCCAGCAGCCCCCGAACAGGGCTCGTACCAGCTAATGAAAAACTGTTTTTT,CASSPRTGLVPANEKLFF
16,TRBJ1-4,TRBV5-1,.,.,TGCGCCAGCAGCTTGGAAGGGGGGACTTCTAATGAAAAACTGTTTTTT,CASSLEGGTSNEKLFF
15,TRBJ2-7,TRBV6-1,many,.,TGTGCCAGCAGTGAAGCGCCTACAGGGACCTACGAGCAGTACTTC,CASSEAPTGTYEQYF
17,TRBJ2-7,TRBV11-2,.,TRBD1,TGTGCCAGCAGCTTAACCCTCGGGACAGGGGGCACGGGCGAGCAGTACTTC,CASSLTLGTGGTGEQYF
12,TRBJ2-7,TRBV28,many,TRBD2,TGTGCCAGCAGGGCTAGCGGTGGGGAGCAGTACTTC,CASRASGGEQYF
12,TRBJ1-5,TRBV2,.,.,TGTGCCAGCAGCGGGGCCAATCAGCCCCAGCATTTT,CASSGANQPQHF
15,TRBJ2-3,TRBV5-1,few,.,TGCGCCAGCAGCTTGGGGAATAGCGGCACAGATACGCAGTATTTT,CASSLGNSGTDTQYF
17,TRBJ1-3,TRBV7-9,.,.,TGTGCCAGCAGCTCCGCCGGGGATTATAGCTCTGGAAACACCATATATTTT,CASSSAGDYSSGNTIYF
15,TRBJ2-2,TRBV14,many,.,TGTGCCAGCAGCCAAAAACTGGCGAACACCGGGGAGCTGTTTTTT,CASSQKLANTGELFF
14,TRBJ1-5,TRBV19,few,TRBD1,TGTGCCAGTCGGGACAGGGGGTTGGGTCAGCCCCAGCATTTT,CASRDRGLGQPQHF
14,TRBJ2-4,TRBV28,many,TRBD2,TGTGCCAGCAGTTCACTAGCGGGAGGAGGGATTCAGTACTTC,CASSSLAGGGIQYF
13,TRBJ2-5,TRBV24-1,few,.,TGTGCCACCAGTTCAAGAAACCAAGAGACCCAGTACTTC,CATSSRNQETQYF
15,TRBJ2-2,TRBV3-1,few,TRBD1,TGTGCCAGCACTGGGACAGATCAGAACACCGGGGAGCTGTTTTTT,CASTGTDQNTGELFF
14,TRBJ1-1,TRBV7-3,few,.,TGTGCCAGCAGCTTAAGTGGAGGGGAGTCTGAAGCTTTCTTT,CASSLSGGESEAFF
14,TRBJ2-3,TRBV5-5,few,.,TGTGCCAGCAGCCTCGGGACCGCGGGAGATACGCAGTATTTT,CASSLGTAGDTQYF
15,TRBJ1-5,TRBV28,few,.,TGTGCCAGCAGTTACTCAGCAGATAGCAATCAGCCCCAGCATTTT,CASSYSADSNQPQHF
14,TRBJ1-1,TRBV12-3/TRBV12-4,many,.,TGTGCCAGCAGCGTCGGACTGGGGGGCACTGAAGCTTTCTTT,CASSVGLGGTEAFF
15,TRBJ1-5,TRBV5-1,.,TRBD1,TGCGCCAGCAGCTCGGGGACAGCCCTTAATCAGCCCCGGCATTTT,CASSSGTALNQPRHF
15,TRBJ1-5,TRBV19,.,TRBD1,TGTGCCAGTAGCCAGGGACAGAGTCTAATCAAGCCCCAGCATTTT,CASSQGQSLIKPQHF
15,TRBJ2-1,TRBV11-3,many,.,TGTGCCAGCACCCCGGGGAGCGGAACCTACAATGAGCAGTTCTTC,CASTPGSGTYNEQFF
13,TRBJ1-3,TRBV11-3,many,.,TGTGCCAGCCGTGAGGACTCTGGAAACACCATATATTTT,CASREDSGNTIYF
15,TRBJ2-3,TRBV18,many,.,TGTGCCAGCTCACCGTCAGGGACTAGCACAGATACGCAGTATTTT,CASSPSGTSTDTQYF
16,TRBJ2-1,TRBV20-1,.,TRBD2,TGCAGTGCTAGAGGGGGGGCTAGCGGGAGTTACAATGAGCAGTTCTTC,CSARGGASGSYNEQFF
14,TRBJ2-7,TRBV11-3,many,TRBD2,TGTGCCAGCAGCTTAAGGCTAGCGGGAAGCGAGCAGTACTTC,CASSLRLAGSEQYF
14,TRBJ2-7,TRBV2,few,TRBD2,TGTGCCAGCAGAGTCACTAGCGGGAGCAACGAGCAGTACTTC,CASRVTSGSNEQYF
15,TRBJ2-1,TRBV5-1,many,TRBD2,TGCGCCAGCAGCCTCAGCGGGAGGGATTACAATGAGCAGTTCTTC,CASSLSGRDYNEQFF
14,TRBJ1-2,TRBV3-1,.,.,TGTGCCAGCAGCATCGGGGGGGGGCGGTTCCCCTACACCTTC,CASSIGGGRFPYTF
15,TRBJ2-5,TRBV4-2,.,.,TGTGCCAGCAGCCAAGAAAGTGGATCTACAGAGACCCAGTACTTC,CASSQESGSTETQYF
17,TRBJ1-4,TRBV7-9,.,TRBD1,TGTGCCAGCAGCCGCTACCTCGGACAGGGGACTAATGAAAAACTGTTTTTT,CASSRYLGQGTNEKLFF
11,TRBJ2-1,TRBV5-1,.,.,TGCGCCAGCAGCTTGGATATCAGGCAGTTCTTC,CASSLDIRQFF
15,TRBJ1-3,TRBV5-8,few,.,TGTGCCAGCAGCTTGCGAACAGGCTCTGGAAACACCATATATTTT,CASSLRTGSGNTIYF
11,TRBJ2-1,TRBV2,.,.,TGTGCCAGCAGTGGACGGAATGAGCAGTTCTTC,CASSGRNEQFF
13,TRBJ2-1,TRBV7-9,.,.,TGTGCCAGCAGCATGACAGGAGACAATGAGCAGTTCTTC,CASSMTGDNEQFF
10,TRBJ1-5,TRBV6-1,many,.,TGTGCCAGTAACAATCAGCCCCAGCATTTT,CASNNQPQHF
17,TRBJ2-3,TRBV20-1,.,TRBD2,TGCAGTGCTAGGACGGGACTAGCGGGACTTAGCACAGATACGCAGTATTTT,CSARTGLAGLSTDTQYF
13,TRBJ2-7,TRBV5-4,few,.,TGTGCCAGCAGCTCGACTATAACCTACGAGCAGTACTTC,CASSSTITYEQYF
14,TRBJ2-3,TRBV29-1,few,.,TGCAGCGTTGGCCCACCTTATGGCACAGATACGCAGTATTTT,CSVGPPYGTDTQYF
15,TRBJ2-7,TRBV28,few,.,TGTGCCAGCAGTTCCCCTGGTAGATTTACCTACGAGCAGTACTTC,CASSSPGRFTYEQYF
15,TRBJ2-1,TRBV11-2,few,.,TGTGCCAGCAGCTTCGTGCTAGACCTGGACAATGAGCAGTTCTTC,CASSFVLDLDNEQFF
19,TRBJ2-1,TRBV7-2,many,TRBD2,TGTGCCAGCAGCTTAGTTTCTAGCGGGAGAGTGGGGGGGAACGGTGAGCAGTTCTTC,CASSLVSSGRVGGNGEQFF
16,TRBJ1-6,TRBV28,.,.,TGTGCCAGCAGTTTATCTAGGGCAGGGGCCAATTCACCCCTCCACTTT,CASSLSRAGANSPLHF
16,TRBJ2-1,TRBV7-9,.,.,TGCGCCAGCAGCTTGGTTGTGGCGAGAGCCTACAATGAGCAGTTCTTC,CASSLVVARAYNEQFF
13,TRBJ2-5,TRBV5-6,.,.,TGTGCCAGCAGTGGGACGATTCAAGAGACCCAGTACTTC,CASSGTIQETQYF
15,TRBJ2-5,TRBV5-1,.,.,TGCGCCAGCAGCTTGGTTGACTTCTGGCGGGAGACCCAGTACTTC,CASSLVDFWRETQYF
15,TRBJ2-2,TRBV7-3,few,TRBD2,TGTGCCAGCAGCTTAGGCGGGAGAGGGACCGGGGAGCTGTTTTTT,CASSLGGRGTGELFF
13,TRBJ1-1,TRBV28,many,.,TGTGCCAGCAACACAGGGCTAGTCACTGAAGCTTTCTTT,CASNTGLVTEAFF
13,TRBJ1-1,TRBV11-3,.,.,.,CASSLAVAGGTFF
11,TRBJ2-7,TRBV24-1,many,.,TGTGCCACCAGTGATTTGACAGAGCAGTACTTC,CATSDLTEQYF
14,TRBJ2-1,TRBV2,many,.,TGTGCCAGCAGTGGTGGCCCGGCCTACAATGAGCAGTTCTTC,CASSGGPAYNEQFF
13,TRBJ2-2,TRBV30,once,.,TGTGCCTGGAGTGTGAGGGGCGTCGGGGAGCTGTTTTTT,CAWSVRGVGELFF